The present TCR beta chain was sequenced within a study of T cell responses to AZD1222 COVID-19 vaccine. General study points: Clonal diversity was possibly underestimated, and white British individuals and females predominated among donors.

CDR3 length: 13 residues. The germline gives CDR1 SGHDN, CDR2 FVKESK. V was clipped by 1 base and J by 6 bases, with 9 bases between them. Libraries were prepared by immunoSEQ multiplex PCR; TCRdb keeps only in-frame clonotypes and omits some of them. The sample lists more than 110,000 clones; 93% were seen once. As to this clone: Its antigen is still unknown.

The source is an adult in good health. The sequences come from peripheral blood, collected on day 0 of AZD1222 vaccination. The V gene is TRBV14, the J gene TRBJ1-2; possibly TRBD1 for D (5 bases). The CDR3 DNA reads TGTGCCAGCAGCCAAGGGGGGGATCATGGCTACACCTTC. It specifies CASSQGGDHGYTF.